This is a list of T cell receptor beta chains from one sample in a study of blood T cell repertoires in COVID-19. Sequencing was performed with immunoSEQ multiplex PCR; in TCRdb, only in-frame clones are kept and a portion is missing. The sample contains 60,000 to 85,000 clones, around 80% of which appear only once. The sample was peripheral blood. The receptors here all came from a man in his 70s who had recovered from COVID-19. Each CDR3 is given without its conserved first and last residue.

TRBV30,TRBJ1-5,AWSPFTNQPQH
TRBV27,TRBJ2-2,ASSSIAGGELF
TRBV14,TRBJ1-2,ASSQVRGGGYT
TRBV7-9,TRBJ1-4,ASSSGQTLLGEKLF
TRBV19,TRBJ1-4,ASRPGITNEKLF
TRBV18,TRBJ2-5,ASSPTGQPQETQY
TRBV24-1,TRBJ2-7,ATSDTGTGNGYYEQY
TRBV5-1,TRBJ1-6,ASSLGGTDGGSPLH
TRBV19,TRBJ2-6,ASSIGDRVGANVLT
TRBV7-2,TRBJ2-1,ASSLEISGTQF
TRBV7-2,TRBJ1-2,ASSLARDTDRGYT
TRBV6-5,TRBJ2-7,ASSIDRTTYEQY
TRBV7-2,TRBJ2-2,ASSLRGTGAPGELF
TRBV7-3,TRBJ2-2,ASSLTGQNTGELF
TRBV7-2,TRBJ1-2,ASSLTGANYGYT
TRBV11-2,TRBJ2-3,ASSLAGASTDTQY
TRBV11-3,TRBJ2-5,ASSLGTSGEETQY
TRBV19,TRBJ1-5,ASRGQGPSNQPQH
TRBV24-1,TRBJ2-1,ATSPGLAGNNEQF
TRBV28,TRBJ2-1,ASSRYGTGTYNEQF
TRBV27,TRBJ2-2,ASSLPGQGLTGELF
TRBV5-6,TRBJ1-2,ASSLEGQGHGYT
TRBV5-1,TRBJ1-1,ASSGGSEAF
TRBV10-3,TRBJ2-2,AIRPGLAGGPNTGELF
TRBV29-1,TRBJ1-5,SVQTYSNQPQH
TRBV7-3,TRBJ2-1,ASSPRPVTGGVQNEQF
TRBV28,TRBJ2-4,ASRIVGGNIQY
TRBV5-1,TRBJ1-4,ASSLGRGQVGSNEKLF
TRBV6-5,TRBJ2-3,ASRLAGGTDTQY
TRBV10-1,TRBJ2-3,ASMTGLTDTQY
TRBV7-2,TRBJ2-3,ASSKQTGVGNTDTQY
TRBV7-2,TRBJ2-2,ASSLVRGGPGTGELF
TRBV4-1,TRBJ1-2,ASSQLGGGYGYT
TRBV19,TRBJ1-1,ASSIGGGRNTEAF
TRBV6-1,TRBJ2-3,ASSGLAGGRTDTQY